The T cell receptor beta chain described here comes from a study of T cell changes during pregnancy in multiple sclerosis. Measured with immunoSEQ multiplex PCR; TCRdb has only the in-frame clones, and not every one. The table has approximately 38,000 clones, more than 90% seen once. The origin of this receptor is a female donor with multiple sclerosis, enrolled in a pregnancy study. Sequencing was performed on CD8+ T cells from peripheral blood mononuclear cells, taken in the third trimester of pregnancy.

CDR3: CASSSLRQMSYEQYF. Written as DNA, the CDR3 is TGTGCCAGCAGCTCGCTAAGACAGATGAGCTACGAGCAGTACTTC. This rearrangement joins TRBV27 to TRBJ2-7; D possibly corresponds to TRBD1 (5 bases). V lost 6 bases and J 3 bases, leaving 18 bases between the germline ends. CDR3 length: 15 residues. From germline, CDR1 is MNHEY and CDR2 SMNVEV (reference sequence).